This T cell receptor (beta chain) was retrieved from a study of T cell responses to AZD1222 COVID-19 vaccine. CDR3 size: 13 residues. Germline loops: CDR1 SGHTA, CDR2 FQGNSA. V shed 8 bases and J 7 bases; nucleotides not matched to a gene: 5. TCRdb's table, derived via immunoSEQ multiplex PCR, lists solely in-frame clones and lacks some. Of over 90,000 clones in the sample, about 92% were seen once. This sequence joins TRBV7-2 and TRBJ1-6, with 7 bases fitting TRBD1. The sequencing here drew on peripheral blood, taken on day 0 of AZD1222 vaccination. The source is an adult in good health. The CDR3 bases are TGTGCCAGCGGGGACAGTCCGAATTCACCCCTCCACTTT. Encoded protein: CASGDSPNSPLHF.